This T cell receptor beta chain was sequenced in a study of T cells in Graves' hyperthyroidism and ophthalmopathy. The authors deemed Graves' hyperthyroidism stable absent ophthalmopathy progression within 18 months. Patients aged 18 to 65 had newly diagnosed hyperthyroidism that had lasted under 2 months. Not enrolled were patients with uncontrolled infection, other autoimmune disease, pregnancy or lactation. Source material for PBMCs was about 10 ml fresh peripheral blood. This CDR3 spans 15 amino acids. CDR1 and CDR2 (germline): MDHEN, SYDVKM. Trimming cost V 3 bases and J 3 bases; bases outside gene matches: 4. This clonotype was picked up many times. Amplified TCR beta CDR3 regions came from RNA transcripts. First-round RT-PCR targeting the TCR CDR3 was performed with the HTBI primer set. TCRdb ran MiXCR on the multiplex PCR reads and lists one entry per CDR3 protein. The sample consists of about 570,000 distinct CDR3 sequences, approximately 15% of them appearing once.

The V and J genes are TRBV28 and TRBJ2-1; 8 bases line up with TRBD1. The material sequenced was blood. The receptor's source is a woman in her thirties or forties with Graves' hyperthyroidism. The CDR3 loop is CASSFSGGGYNEQFF. The CDR3 bases are TGTGCCAGCAGTTTTTCAGGGGGCGGCTACAATGAGCAGTTCTTC.